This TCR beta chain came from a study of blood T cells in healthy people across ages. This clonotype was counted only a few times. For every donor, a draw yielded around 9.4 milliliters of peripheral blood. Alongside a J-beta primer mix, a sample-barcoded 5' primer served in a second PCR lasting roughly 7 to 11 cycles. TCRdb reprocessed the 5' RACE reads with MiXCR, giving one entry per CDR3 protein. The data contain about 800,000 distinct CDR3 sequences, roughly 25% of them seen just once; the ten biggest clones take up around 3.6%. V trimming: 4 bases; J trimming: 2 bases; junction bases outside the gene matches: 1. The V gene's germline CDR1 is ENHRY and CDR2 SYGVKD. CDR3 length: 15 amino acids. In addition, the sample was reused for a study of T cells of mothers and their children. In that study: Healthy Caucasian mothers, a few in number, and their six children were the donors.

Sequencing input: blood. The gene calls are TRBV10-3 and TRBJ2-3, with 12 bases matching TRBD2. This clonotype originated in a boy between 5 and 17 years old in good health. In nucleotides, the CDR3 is TGTGCCATCAGTGGACTAGCGGGGGACACAGATACGCAGTATTTT. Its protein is CAISGLAGDTDTQYF.